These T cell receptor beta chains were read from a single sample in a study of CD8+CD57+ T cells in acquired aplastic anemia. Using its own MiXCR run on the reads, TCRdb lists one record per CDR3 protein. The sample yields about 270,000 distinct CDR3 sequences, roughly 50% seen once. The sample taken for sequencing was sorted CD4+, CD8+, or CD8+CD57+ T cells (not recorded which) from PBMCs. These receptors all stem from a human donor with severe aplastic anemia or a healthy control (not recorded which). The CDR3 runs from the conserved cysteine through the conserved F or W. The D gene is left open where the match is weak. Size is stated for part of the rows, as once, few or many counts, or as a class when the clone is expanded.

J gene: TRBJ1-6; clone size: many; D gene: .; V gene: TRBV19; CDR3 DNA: TGTGCCAGTAGTATAGAATCAGGGGCGGGTCGTGATTCACCCCTCCACTTT; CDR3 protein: CASSIESGAGRDSPLHF
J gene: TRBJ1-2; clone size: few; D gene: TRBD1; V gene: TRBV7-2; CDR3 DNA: TGTGCCAGCAGCCTAGGGACAGGGGATGGCTACACCTTC; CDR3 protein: CASSLGTGDGYTF
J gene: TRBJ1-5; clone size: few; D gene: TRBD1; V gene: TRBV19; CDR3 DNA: TGTGCCAGTAGTCCCGGGACAGGGGGCAATCAGCCCCAGCATTTT; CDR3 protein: CASSPGTGGNQPQHF
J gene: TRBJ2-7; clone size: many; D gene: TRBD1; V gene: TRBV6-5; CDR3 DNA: TGTGCCAGCAGTTACGCCGGACAGGGGGCCTACGAGCAGTACTTC; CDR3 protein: CASSYAGQGAYEQYF
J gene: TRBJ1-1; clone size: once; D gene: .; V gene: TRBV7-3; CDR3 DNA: TGTGCCAGCAGCCCTACGGGGGGGAGCACTGAAGCTTTCTTT; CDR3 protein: CASSPTGGSTEAFF
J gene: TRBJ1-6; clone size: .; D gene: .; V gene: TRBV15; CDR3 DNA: TGTGCCACCAGCAGCCCCTCTTGGGGCCCCCTCCACTTT; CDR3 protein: CATSSPSWGPLHF
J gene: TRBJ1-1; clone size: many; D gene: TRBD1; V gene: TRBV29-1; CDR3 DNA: TGCAGCGTGACCGTCCAGGGGGGGGACACTGAAGCTTTCTTT; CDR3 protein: CSVTVQGGDTEAFF
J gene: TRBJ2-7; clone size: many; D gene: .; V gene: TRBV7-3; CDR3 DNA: TGTGCCAGCAGCGTAGACAGTTACTCCTACGAGCAGTACTTC; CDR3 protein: CASSVDSYSYEQYF
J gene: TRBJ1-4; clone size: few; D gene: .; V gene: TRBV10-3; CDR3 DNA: TGTGCCATCAGGGACAGAATTAATGAAAAACTGTTTTTT; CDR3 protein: CAIRDRINEKLFF
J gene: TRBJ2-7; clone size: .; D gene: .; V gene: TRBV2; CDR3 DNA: TGTGCCACCAGCAGAGCCACAGGGACCTACGTCTACGAGCAGTACTTC; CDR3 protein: CATSRATGTYVYEQYF
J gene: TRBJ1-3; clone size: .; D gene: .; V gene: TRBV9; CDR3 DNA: TGTGCCAGCAGCCCGAGAACCATATATTTT; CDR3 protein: CASSPRTIYF
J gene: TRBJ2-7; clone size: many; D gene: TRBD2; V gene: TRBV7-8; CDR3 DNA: TGTGCCAGCAGCTTAGGTGGTAGCGGGGGGTACGAGCAGTACTTC; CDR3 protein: CASSLGGSGGYEQYF
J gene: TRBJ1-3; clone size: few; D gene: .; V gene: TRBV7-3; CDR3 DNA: TGTGCCAGCAGCTTAGGGCAGACTGGAAACACCATATATTTT; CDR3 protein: CASSLGQTGNTIYF
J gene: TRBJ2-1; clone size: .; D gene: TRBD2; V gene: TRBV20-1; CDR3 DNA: TGCAGTGCTAGGACTAGCGGACGAGGCTATGAGCAGTTCTTC; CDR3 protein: CSARTSGRGYEQFF
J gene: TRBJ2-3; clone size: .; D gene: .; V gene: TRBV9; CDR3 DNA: TGTGCCAGCAGCGTAGAGAGGGGTACGCAGTATTTT; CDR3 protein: CASSVERGTQYF
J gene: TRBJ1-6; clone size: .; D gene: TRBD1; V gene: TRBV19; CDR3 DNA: TGCGCCAGTATCATAAAGCCCCGGACAGGGGAAGAGGGTAATTCACCCCTCCACTTT; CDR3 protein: CASIIKPRTGEEGNSPLHF
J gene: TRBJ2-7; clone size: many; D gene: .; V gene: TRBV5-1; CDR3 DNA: TGCGCCAGCAGCCCGGGGGAGGATTTCCTTGGGTTCGACGAGCAGTACTTC; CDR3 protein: CASSPGEDFLGFDEQYF
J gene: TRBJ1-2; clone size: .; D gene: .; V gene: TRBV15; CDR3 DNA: TGTGCCACCACCTTAGCCGGCACCAACTATGGCTACACCTTC; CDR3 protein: CATTLAGTNYGYTF
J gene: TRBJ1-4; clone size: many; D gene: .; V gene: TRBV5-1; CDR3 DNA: TGCGCCAGCAGCTTGGAGTCAGGGAAAGAAAAACTGTTTTTT; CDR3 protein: CASSLESGKEKLFF
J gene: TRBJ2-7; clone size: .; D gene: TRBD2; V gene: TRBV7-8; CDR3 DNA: TGTGCCAGCAGCTTAGGACCTAGCGGGGGGTTCTACGAGCAGTACTTC; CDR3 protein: CASSLGPSGGFYEQYF
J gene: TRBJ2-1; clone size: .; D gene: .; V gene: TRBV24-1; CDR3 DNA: TGTGCCACCAGTGATTCCGTCTATCTGGGCAATGAGCAGTTCTTC; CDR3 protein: CATSDSVYLGNEQFF
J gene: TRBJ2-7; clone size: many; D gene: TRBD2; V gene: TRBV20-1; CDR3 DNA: TGCAGTGCCCCCCCCTCAGCTAGCGGGATTGCCGAGCAGTACTTC; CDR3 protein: CSAPPSASGIAEQYF
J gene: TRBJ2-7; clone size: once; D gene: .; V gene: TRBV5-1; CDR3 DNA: TGCGCCAGCAGCTTACAGAGCTCCTACGAGCAGTACTTC; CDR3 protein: CASSLQSSYEQYF
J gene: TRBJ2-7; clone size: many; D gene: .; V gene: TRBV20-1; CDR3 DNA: TGCAGTGCTAGATATGGGGGGTACGAGCAGTACTTC; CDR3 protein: CSARYGGYEQYF
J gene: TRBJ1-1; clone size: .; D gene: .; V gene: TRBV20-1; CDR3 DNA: TGCAGTGCTAGAGCGGGGCTAGCGGGGGGGCCGGGCACTGAAGCTTTCTTT; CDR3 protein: CSARAGLAGGPGTEAFF
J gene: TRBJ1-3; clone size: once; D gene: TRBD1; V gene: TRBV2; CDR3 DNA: TGTGCCAGCAGTTTATCGACAGGGGTCTTCTCTGGAAACACCATATATTTT; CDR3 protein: CASSLSTGVFSGNTIYF
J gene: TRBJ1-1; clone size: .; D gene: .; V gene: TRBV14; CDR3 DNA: TGTGCCAGCAGCCAAGATAGAGGGGTTGTAGCTTTCTTT; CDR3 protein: CASSQDRGVVAFF
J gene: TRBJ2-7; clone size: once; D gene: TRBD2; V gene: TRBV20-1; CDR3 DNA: TGCAGTGCTAGACCCCCTACTAGCGGGGGCTCCTACGAGCAGTACTTC; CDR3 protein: CSARPPTSGGSYEQYF
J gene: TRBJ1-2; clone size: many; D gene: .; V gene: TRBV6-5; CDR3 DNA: TGTGCCAGCAGTTCGGGGGGAGCGGCAGGACGTCGCGGCTACACCTTC; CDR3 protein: CASSSGGAAGRRGYTF
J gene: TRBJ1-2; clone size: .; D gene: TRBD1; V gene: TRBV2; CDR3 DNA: TGTGCCAGCATACCCCAGACAGGGGCAAACTATGGCTACACCTTC; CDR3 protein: CASIPQTGANYGYTF
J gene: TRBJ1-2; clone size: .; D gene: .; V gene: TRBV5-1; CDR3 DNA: TGCGCCAGCAGCTTAGGGGGGGCGGAGGACTATGGCTACACCTTC; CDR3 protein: CASSLGGAEDYGYTF
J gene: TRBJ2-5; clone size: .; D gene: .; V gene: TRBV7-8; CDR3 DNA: TGTGCCAGCAGCTTCCGGAGGGTGGGGGAAGGAGAGACCCAGTACTTC; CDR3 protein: CASSFRRVGEGETQYF
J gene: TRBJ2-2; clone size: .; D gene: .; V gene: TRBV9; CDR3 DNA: TGTGCCAGCAGCGTCGGCGACGGGGACGACACCGGGGAGCTGTTTTTT; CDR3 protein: CASSVGDGDDTGELFF
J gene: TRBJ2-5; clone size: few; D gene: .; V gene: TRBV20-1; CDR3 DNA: TGCAGTGCTCAAGCCTCCGCAGAGACCCAGTACTTC; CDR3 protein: CSAQASAETQYF
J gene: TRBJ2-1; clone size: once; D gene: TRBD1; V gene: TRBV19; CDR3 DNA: TGTGCTAGCCTCGGACAGGGATCCTGCAATGAGCAATTCTTC; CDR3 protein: CASLGQGSCNEQFF
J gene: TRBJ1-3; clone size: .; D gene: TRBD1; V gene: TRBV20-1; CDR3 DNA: TGCAGTGCTAGCTATGGACAGGTCTCTGGAGACACCATATATTTT; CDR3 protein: CSASYGQVSGDTIYF
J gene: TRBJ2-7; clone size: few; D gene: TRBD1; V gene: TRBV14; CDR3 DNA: TGTGCCAGCAGCCAAGGGACAGGGAACCCTTCCTACGAGCAGTACTTC; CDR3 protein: CASSQGTGNPSYEQYF
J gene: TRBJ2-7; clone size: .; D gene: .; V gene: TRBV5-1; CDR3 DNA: TGCGCCAGCAGCTGGACGCTGCAGGGAGGCTCCTACGAGCAGTACTTC; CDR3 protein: CASSWTLQGGSYEQYF
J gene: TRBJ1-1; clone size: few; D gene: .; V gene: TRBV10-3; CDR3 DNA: TGTGCCATCAGTGAGTTCGAGGTGGGCACTGAAGCTTTCTTT; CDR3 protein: CAISEFEVGTEAFF
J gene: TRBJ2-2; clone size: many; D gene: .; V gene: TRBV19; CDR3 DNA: TGTGCCAGTAGTATAGGGGTTGACGGGGAGCTGTTTTTT; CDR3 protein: CASSIGVDGELFF
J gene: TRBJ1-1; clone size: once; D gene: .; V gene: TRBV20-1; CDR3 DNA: TGCAGTGCTAGAGTGCCGGGGTTCACTGAAGCTTTCTTT; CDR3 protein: CSARVPGFTEAFF
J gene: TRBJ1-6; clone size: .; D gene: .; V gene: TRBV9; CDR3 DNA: TGTGCCAGCAGCGGGGGCTTTTCACCCCTCCACTTT; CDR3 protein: CASSGGFSPLHF
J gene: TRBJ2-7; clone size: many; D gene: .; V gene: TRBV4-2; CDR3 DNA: TGTGCCAGCAGCCAAGAGGCAGGGAGGAACGAGCAGTACTTC; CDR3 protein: CASSQEAGRNEQYF
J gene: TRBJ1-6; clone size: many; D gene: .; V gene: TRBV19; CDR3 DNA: TGTGCCAGTAGTAAAACCGGGACCGCCGGAGGTTCACCCCTCCACTTT; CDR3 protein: CASSKTGTAGGSPLHF
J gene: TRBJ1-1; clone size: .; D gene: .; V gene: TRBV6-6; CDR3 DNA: TGTGCCAGCAGAGGACAGTCGGCTGGAAACACTGAAGCTTTCTTT; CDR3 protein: CASRGQSAGNTEAFF